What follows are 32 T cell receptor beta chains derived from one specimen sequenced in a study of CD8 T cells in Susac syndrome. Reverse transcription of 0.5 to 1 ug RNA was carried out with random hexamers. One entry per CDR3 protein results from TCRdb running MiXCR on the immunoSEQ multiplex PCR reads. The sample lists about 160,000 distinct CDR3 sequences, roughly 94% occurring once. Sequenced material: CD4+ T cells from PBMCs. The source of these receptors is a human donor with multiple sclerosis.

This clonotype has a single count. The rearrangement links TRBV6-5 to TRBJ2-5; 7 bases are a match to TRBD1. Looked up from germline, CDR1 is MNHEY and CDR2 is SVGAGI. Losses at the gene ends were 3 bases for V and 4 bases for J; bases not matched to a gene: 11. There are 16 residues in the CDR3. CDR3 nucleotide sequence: TGTGCCAGCAGTTATTCCTTGCGACAGGGTAGAGAGACCCAGTACTTC. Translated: CASSYSLRQGRETQYF.

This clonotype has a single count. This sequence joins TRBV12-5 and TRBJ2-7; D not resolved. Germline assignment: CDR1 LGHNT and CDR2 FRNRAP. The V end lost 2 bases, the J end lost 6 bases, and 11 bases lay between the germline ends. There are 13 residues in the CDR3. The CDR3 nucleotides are TGTGCTAGTGGTTTGACCCCGTCGGGCGAGCAGTACTTC. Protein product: CASGLTPSGEQYF.

The DNA of the CDR3 is TGTGCCAGCAGCCCCCCGGGGGGAGGAGAAACCGGGGAGCTGTTTTTT. Translation gives CASSPPGGGETGELFF. This chain joins TRBV3-1 and TRBJ2-2, with TRBD2 identical over 7 bases. With 4 bases clipped from V and 5 bases from J, the junction kept 10 bases outside the gene matches. Germline V gives CDR1 LGHDT, CDR2 YNNKEL (reference sequence). The CDR3 runs 16 residues.

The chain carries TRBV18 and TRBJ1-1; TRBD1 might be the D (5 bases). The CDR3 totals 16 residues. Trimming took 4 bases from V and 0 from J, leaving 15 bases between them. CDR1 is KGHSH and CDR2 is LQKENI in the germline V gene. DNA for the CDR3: TGTGCCAGCTCACGGACCGGGACGGTTATGAACACTGAAGCTTTCTTT. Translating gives CASSRTGTVMNTEAFF.

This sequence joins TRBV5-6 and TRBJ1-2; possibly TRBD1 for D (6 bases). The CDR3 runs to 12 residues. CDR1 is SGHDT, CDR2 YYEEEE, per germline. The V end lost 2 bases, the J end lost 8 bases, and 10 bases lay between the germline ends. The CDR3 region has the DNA TGTGCCAGCAGCTTTGGGGGGGGCGGCTACACCTTC. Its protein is CASSFGGGGYTF.

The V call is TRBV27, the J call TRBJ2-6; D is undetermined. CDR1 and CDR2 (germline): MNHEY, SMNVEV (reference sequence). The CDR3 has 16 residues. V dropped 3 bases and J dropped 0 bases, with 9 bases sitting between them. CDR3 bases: TGTGCCAGCAGTTTGGGTCTGCCCTCTGGGGCCAACGTCCTGACTTTC. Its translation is CASSLGLPSGANVLTF.

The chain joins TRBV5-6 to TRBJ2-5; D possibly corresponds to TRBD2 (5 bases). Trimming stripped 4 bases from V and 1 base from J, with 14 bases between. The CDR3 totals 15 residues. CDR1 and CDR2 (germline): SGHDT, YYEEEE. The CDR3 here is CASSKPAVLQETQYF. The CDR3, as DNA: TGTGCCAGCAGCAAGCCAGCGGTTCTCCAAGAGACCCAGTACTTC.

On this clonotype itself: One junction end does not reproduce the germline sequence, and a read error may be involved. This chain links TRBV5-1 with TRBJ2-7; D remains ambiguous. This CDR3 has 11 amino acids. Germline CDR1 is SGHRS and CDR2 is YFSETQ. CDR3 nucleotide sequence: TGTGCCAGCAGCTTAGGTGGGGAGCAGTACTTC. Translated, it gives CASSLGGEQYF.

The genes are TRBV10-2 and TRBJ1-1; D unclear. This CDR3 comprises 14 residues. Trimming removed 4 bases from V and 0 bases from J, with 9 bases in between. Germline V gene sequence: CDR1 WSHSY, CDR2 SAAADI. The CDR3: CASSGFQVNTEAFF. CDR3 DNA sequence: TGCGCCAGCAGTGGCTTTCAGGTGAACACTGAAGCTTTCTTT.

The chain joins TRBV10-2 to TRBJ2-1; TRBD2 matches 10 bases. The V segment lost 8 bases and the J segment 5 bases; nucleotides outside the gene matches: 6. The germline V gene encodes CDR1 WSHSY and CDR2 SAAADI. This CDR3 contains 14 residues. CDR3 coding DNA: TGCGCCAGCCTAGGACTAGCGGCAAACAATGAGCAGTTCTTC. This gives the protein CASLGLAANNEQFF.

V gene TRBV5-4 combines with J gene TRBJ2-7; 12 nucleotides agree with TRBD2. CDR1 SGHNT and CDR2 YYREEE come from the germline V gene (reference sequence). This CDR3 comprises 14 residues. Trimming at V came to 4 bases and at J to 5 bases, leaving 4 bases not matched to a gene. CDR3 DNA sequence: TGTGCCAGCAGCCCTAGCGGGAGGGACGACGAGCAGTACTTC. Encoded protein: CASSPSGRDDEQYF.

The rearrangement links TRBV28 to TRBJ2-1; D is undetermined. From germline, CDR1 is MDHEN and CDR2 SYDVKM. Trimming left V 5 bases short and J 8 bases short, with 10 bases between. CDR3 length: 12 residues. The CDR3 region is CASSRSRDEQFF. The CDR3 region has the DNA TGTGCCAGCAGTCGCTCTAGGGATGAGCAGTTCTTC.

CDR3 amino acids: CASSRGAGPSLGEQFF. CDR3 DNA sequence: TGTGCCAGCAGCCGCGGGGCGGGCCCATCCCTTGGGGAGCAGTTCTTC. The chain joins TRBV27 to TRBJ2-1; D perhaps matches TRBD2 (6 bases). The V and J ends lost 6 bases and 10 bases respectively, with 25 bases between them. This CDR3 has 16 amino acids. CDR1 is MNHEY and CDR2 is SMNVEV in the germline V gene (reference sequence).

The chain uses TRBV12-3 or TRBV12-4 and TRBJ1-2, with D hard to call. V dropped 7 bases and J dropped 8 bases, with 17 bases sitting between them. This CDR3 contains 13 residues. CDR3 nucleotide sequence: TGTGCCAGCAAAAATAACGAGGGAGGAGGCTACACCTTC. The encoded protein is CASKNNEGGGYTF.

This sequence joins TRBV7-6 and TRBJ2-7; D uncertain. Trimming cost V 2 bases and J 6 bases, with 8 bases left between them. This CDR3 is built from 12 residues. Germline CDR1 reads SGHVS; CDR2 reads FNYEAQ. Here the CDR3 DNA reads TGTGCCAGCAGCTTACGGCCGCGCGAGCAGTACTTC. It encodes CASSLRPREQYF.

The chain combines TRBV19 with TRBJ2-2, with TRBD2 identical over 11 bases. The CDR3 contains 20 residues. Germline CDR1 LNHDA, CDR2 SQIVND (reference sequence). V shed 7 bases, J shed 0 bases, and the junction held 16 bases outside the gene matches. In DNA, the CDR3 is TGTGCCAGTATCCCGACCGGGGTTAGCGGGAGGGCCGCGAACACCGGGGAGCTGTTTTTT. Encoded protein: CASIPTGVSGRAANTGELFF.

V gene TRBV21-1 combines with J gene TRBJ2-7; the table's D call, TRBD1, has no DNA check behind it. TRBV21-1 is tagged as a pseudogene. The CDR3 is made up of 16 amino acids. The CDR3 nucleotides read TGTGCCAGCATACATAACGGGACAGGGACCTCCTACGAGCAGTACTTC. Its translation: CASIHNGTGTSYEQYF.

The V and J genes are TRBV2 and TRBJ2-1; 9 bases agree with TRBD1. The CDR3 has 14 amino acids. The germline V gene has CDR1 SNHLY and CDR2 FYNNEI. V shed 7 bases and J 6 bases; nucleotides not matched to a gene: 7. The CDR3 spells CASNHRDRVNEQFF. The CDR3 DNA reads TGTGCCAGCAATCACCGGGACAGGGTCAATGAGCAGTTCTTC.

The CDR3 bases are TGTGCCAGCAGTTCCCGACCCCAAGGCGATGAAAAACTGTTTTTT. It codes for CASSSRPQGDEKLFF. The V gene is TRBV6-6, the J gene TRBJ1-4; D is unclear. The V end lost 4 bases, the J end lost 6 bases, and 15 bases lay between the germline ends. CDR3 size: 15 residues. CDR1 is MNHNY and CDR2 is SVGAGI in the germline V gene (reference sequence).

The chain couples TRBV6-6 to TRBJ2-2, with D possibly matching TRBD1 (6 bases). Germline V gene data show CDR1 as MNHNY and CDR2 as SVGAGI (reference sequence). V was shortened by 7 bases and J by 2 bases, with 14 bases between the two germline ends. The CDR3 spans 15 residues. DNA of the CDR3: TGTGCCAGCACCCTATCGGACAGAAACACCGGGGAGCTGTTTTTT. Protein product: CASTLSDRNTGELFF.

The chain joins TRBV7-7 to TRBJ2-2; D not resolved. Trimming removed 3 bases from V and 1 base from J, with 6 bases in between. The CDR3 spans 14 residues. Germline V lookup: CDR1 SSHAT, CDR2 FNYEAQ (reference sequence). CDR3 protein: CASSFEENTGELFF. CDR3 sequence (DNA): TGTGCCAGCAGCTTCGAGGAGAACACCGGGGAGCTGTTTTTT.

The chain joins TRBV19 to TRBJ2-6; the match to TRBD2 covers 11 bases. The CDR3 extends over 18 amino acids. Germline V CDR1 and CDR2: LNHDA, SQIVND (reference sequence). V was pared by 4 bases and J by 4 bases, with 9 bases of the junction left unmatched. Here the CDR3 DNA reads TGTGCCAGTAGTACCATAGCGGGAGGGCCGGGCGGGGCCAACGTCCTGACTTTC. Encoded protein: CASSTIAGGPGGANVLTF.

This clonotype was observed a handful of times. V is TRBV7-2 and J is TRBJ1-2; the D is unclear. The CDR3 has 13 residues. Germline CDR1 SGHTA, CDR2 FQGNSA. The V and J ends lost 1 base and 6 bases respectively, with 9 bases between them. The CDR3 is CASSLGREDGYTF. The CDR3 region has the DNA TGTGCCAGCAGCTTAGGACGGGAAGATGGCTACACCTTC.

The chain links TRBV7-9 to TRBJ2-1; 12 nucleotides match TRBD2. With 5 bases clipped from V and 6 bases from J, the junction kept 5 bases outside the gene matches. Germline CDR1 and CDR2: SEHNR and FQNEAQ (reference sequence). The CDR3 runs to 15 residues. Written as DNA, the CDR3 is TGTGCCAGCAGCCCTAGCGGGAGGGGCTTCAATGAGCAGTTCTTC. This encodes CASSPSGRGFNEQFF.

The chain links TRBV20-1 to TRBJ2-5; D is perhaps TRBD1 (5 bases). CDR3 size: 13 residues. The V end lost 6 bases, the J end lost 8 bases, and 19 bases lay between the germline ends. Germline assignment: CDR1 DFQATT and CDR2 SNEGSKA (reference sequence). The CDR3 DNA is TGCAGTGCCTTGATGACGGTGGGGCGAACCCAGTACTTC. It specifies CSALMTVGRTQYF.

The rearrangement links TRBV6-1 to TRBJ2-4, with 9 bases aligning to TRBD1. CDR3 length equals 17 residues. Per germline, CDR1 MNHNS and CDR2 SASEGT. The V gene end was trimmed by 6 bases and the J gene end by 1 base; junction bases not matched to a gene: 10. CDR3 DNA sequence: TGTGCCAGCAGACCCGGGACAGGGTATTTGGCCAAAAACATTCAGTACTTC. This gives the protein CASRPGTGYLAKNIQYF.

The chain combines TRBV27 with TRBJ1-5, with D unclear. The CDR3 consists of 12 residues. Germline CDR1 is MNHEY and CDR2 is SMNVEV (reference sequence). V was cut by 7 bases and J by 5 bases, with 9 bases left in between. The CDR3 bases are TGTGCCAGCATCTTTAACTATCAGCCCCAGCATTTT. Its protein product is CASIFNYQPQHF.

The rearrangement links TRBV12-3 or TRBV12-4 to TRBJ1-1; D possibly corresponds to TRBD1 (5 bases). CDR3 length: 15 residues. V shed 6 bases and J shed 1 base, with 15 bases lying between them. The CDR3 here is CASRRQGQGNTEAFF. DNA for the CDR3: TGTGCCAGCAGGCGGCAGGGTCAAGGGAACACTGAAGCTTTCTTT.

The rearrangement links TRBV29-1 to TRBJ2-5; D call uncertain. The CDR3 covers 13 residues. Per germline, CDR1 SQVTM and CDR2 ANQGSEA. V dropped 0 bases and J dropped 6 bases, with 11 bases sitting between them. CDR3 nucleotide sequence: TGCAGCGTTGAAGAGCAGGCAGGCCAGACCCAGTACTTC. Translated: CSVEEQAGQTQYF. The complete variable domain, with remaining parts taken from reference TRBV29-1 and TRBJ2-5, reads SAVISQKPSRDICQRGTSLTIQCQVDSQVTMMFWYRQQPGQSLTLIATANQGSEATYESGFVIDKFPISRPNLTFSTLTVSNMSPEDSSIYLCSVEEQAGQTQYFGPGTRLLVL.

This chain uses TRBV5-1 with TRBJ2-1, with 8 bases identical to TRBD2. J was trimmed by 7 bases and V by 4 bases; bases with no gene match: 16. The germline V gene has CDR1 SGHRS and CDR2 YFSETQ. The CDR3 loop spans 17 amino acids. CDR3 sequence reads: CASSKDFRDTGGNEQFF. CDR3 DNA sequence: TGCGCCAGCAGCAAGGACTTCCGGGACACGGGGGGGAATGAGCAGTTCTTC.

The CDR3 region has the DNA TGTGCCAGCAGCCGACCGGGACAGGATACCTCTGGAAACACCATATATTTT. Protein product: CASSRPGQDTSGNTIYF. J is TRBJ1-3 and V is TRBV5-6, with 8 bases identical to TRBD1. The CDR3 covers 17 residues. CDR1 and CDR2 (germline): SGHDT, YYEEEE. Losses at the gene ends were 4 bases for V and 0 bases for J; bases not matched to a gene: 9. The full variable domain, in which reference TRBV5-6 and TRBJ1-3 provide the parts outside the CDR3, is DAGVTQSPTHLIKTRGQQVTLRCSPKSGHDTVSWYQQALGQGPQFIFQYYEEEERQRGNFPDRFSGHQFPNYSSELNVNALLLGDSALYLCASSRPGQDTSGNTIYFGEGSWLTVV.

The CDR3 here is CASSEQGAEAFF. Here the CDR3 DNA reads TGTGCCAGCAGTGAACAGGGGGCTGAAGCTTTCTTT. The chain links TRBV11-2 to TRBJ1-1; 8 nucleotides line up with TRBD1. Germline V gives CDR1 SGHAT, CDR2 FQNNGV. Unmatched junction bases numbered 3, after V lost 6 bases and J lost 6 bases. This CDR3 has 12 residues.